This TCR beta chain derives from a study of T cell responses to AZD1222 COVID-19 vaccine. General study points: Sampling that yielded the repertoires occurred only after the peak T cell response.

Generated by immunoSEQ multiplex PCR, the TCRdb table keeps only in-frame clones and is missing some. The sample contains around 94,000 clones, about 89% of which appear only once. As regards this clone: Antigen specificity is unknown.

The CDR3 has 16 residues. The J segment lost 5 bases and the V segment lost 1 base, leaving 8 bases of the junction unmatched. CDR1 and CDR2 from the germline V gene are SGHTA and FQGNSA. The starting material was peripheral blood, obtained on day 0 of AZD1222 vaccination. The sequence came from an adult in good health. V is TRBV7-2 and J is TRBJ2-5; 9 bases are a match to TRBD2. The CDR3 bases are TGTGCCAGCAGCTTAGTGGGCGGGGGGGCAGGTGAGACCCAGTACTTC. Translated: CASSLVGGGAGETQYF. Complete variable domain (other parts from reference TRBV7-2 and TRBJ2-5): GAGVSQSPSNKVTEKGKDVELRCDPISGHTALYWYRQSLGQGLEFLIYFQGNSAPDKSGLPSDRFSAERTGGSVSTLTIQRTQQEDSAVYLCASSLVGGGAGETQYFGPGTRLLVL.